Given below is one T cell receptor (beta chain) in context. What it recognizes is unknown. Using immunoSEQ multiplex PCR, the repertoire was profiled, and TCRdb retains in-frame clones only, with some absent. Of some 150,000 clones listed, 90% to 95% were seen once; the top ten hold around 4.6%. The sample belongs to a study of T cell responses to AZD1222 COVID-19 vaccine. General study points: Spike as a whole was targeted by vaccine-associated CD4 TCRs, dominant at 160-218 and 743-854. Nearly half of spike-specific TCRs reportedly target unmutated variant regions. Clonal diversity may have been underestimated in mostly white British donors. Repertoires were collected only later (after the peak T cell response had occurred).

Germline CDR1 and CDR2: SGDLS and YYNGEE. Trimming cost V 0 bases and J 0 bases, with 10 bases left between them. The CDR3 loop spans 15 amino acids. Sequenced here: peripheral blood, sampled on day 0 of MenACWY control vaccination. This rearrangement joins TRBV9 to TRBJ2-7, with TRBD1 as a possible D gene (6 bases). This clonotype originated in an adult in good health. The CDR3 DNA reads TGTGCCAGCAGCGTAGGTACAGGGAACTCCTACGAGCAGTACTTC. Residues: CASSVGTGNSYEQYF.